A selection of T cell receptor beta chains follows, all from one sample in a study of CD8 T cells in ankylosing spondylitis. From the 5' RACE reads, TCRdb called clonotypes with MiXCR, one entry per CDR3 protein. Of under 950,000 distinct CDR3 sequences in the sample, around 20% are singletons; the top ten hold about 20%. Material: blood, either unsorted or a sorted T cell fraction (not recorded which). The receptors derive from a male donor with ankylosing spondylitis. Each CDR3 is given with its conserved first and last residue. The D gene is left open where the match is weak. Clone size appears in some rows only: once, few, many, or a class for an expanded clone.

CASSQTIENEQFF TGCGCCAGCAGCCAAACAATAGAGAATGAGCAGTTCTTC TRBV4-1 NA 13 NA TRBJ2-1
CASSRGANHEQYF TGCGCCAGCAGCCGGGGGGCTAACCACGAGCAGTACTTC TRBV5-1 NA 13 many TRBJ2-7
CASSLITGGGTQYF TGTGCCAGCAGTTTAATCACAGGGGGTGGGACCCAGTACTTC TRBV12-3/TRBV12-4 TRBD1 14 few TRBJ2-5
CASSLFGMGNTEAFF TGCGCCAGCAGCTTGTTCGGGATGGGGAACACTGAAGCTTTCTTT TRBV5-1 NA 15 many TRBJ1-1
CASSSSGTGELFF TGTGCTAGCAGCTCTAGCGGCACCGGGGAGCTGTTTTTT TRBV7-7 TRBD2 13 many TRBJ2-2
CAWRHSSYEQYF TGTGCCTGGAGACACAGCTCCTACGAGCAGTACTTC TRBV30 NA 12 few TRBJ2-7
CSAREAVKTDTQYF TGCAGTGCTAGAGAAGCAGTAAAGACAGATACGCAGTATTTT TRBV20-1 NA 14 NA TRBJ2-3
CASSFTQGPNTEAFF TGCGCCAGCAGCTTCACACAGGGGCCGAACACTGAAGCTTTCTTT TRBV5-1 TRBD1 15 NA TRBJ1-1
CASKSGSGASQETQYF TGTGCCAGCAAAAGCGGAAGCGGCGCATCCCAAGAGACCCAGTACTTC TRBV7-2 NA 16 NA TRBJ2-5
CASSGNVGTEAFF TGTGCCAGCAGCGGGAATGTTGGCACTGAAGCTTTCTTT TRBV5-6 NA 13 few TRBJ1-1
CASSLLSPSSTDTQYF TGTGCCAGCAGTTTACTCTCTCCCTCTAGCACAGATACGCAGTATTTT TRBV28 NA 16 few TRBJ2-3
CASSQLGLAGGEQYF TGTGCCAGCAGCCAGCTGGGACTAGCGGGAGGGGAGCAGTACTTC TRBV4-2 TRBD2 15 NA TRBJ2-7
CASSTGPSKPSEQFF TGCGCCAGCAGCACGGGACCTTCCAAACCCAGTGAGCAGTTCTTC TRBV5-1 NA 15 NA TRBJ2-1
CASSSTSGSYNEQFF TGTGCCAGCAGTTCCACTAGTGGCTCCTACAATGAGCAGTTCTTC TRBV12-3/TRBV12-4 NA 15 NA TRBJ2-1
CATSDLGTSGYNEQFF TGTGCCACCAGTGATTTAGGGACTAGCGGTTACAATGAGCAGTTCTTC TRBV24-1 TRBD2 16 NA TRBJ2-1
CASSQLAKGAPEQYF TGTGCCAGCAGCCAGTTGGCGAAGGGGGCACCCGAGCAGTACTTC TRBV27 TRBD1 15 few TRBJ2-7
CASSVGRNFNEKLFF TGTGCCAGCAGCGTAGGCAGGAACTTTAATGAAAAACTGTTTTTT TRBV9 NA 15 NA TRBJ1-4
CASGGALEETQYF TGTGCCAGCGGGGGGGCGTTGGAGGAGACCCAGTACTTC TRBV7-9 NA 13 few TRBJ2-5